Given below is one T cell receptor (beta chain) in context. Per the germline V gene, CDR1 is SQVTM and CDR2 is ANQGSEA. V lost 5 bases and J 7 bases, leaving 8 bases between the germline ends. The CDR3 spans 10 residues. This entry comes from a study of T cells after yellow fever vaccination. From the 5' RACE reads, TCRdb called clonotypes with MiXCR, one entry per CDR3 protein. This sample has 500,000 to 650,000 distinct CDR3 sequences, with 13% found just once. The chain links TRBV29-1 to TRBJ2-5; no reliable D call. The sample consisted of PBMCs, taken on the day of the yellow fever booster vaccination. The receptor's source is a man between 25 and 39 years old who received the YFV17D yellow fever vaccine. CDR3 region: CSVSMGTQYF. The CDR3 coding sequence is TGCAGCGTTTCAATGGGGACCCAGTACTTC.